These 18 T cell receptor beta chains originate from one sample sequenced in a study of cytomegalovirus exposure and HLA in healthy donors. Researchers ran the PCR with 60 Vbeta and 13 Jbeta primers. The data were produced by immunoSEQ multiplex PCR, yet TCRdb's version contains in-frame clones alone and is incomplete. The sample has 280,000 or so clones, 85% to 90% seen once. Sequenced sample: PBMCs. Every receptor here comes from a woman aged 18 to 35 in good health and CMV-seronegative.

The CDR3 sequence is CASSYVGGANTEAFF. The CDR3 DNA is TGTGCCAGCAGTTACGTTGGGGGGGCGAACACTGAAGCTTTCTTT. This sequence joins TRBV6-5 and TRBJ1-1, with a weak D call TRBD1 (6 bases). The V gene's germline CDR1 is MNHEY and CDR2 SVGAGI. V dropped 2 bases and J dropped 1 base, with 11 bases sitting between them. The CDR3 is 15 amino acids.

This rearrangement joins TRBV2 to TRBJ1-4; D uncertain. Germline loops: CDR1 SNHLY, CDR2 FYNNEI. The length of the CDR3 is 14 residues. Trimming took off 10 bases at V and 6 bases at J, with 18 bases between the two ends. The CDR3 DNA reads TGTGCCACCGCAAGGGAGGGCGGAGATGAAAAACTGTTTTTT. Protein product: CATAREGGDEKLFF.

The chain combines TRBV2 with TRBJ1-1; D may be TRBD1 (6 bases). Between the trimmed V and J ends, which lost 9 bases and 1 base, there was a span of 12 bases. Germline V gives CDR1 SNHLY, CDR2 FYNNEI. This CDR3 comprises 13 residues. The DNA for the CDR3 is TGTGCCAGGGTGGACAGTTCGAACACTGAAGCTTTCTTT. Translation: CARVDSSNTEAFF.

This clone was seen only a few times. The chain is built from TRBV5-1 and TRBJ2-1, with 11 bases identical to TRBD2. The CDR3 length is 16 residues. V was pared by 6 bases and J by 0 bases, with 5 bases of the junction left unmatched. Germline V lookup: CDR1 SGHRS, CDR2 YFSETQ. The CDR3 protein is CASNLAGGPSYNEQFF. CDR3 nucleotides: TGCGCCAGCAATCTAGCGGGGGGCCCCTCCTACAATGAGCAGTTCTTC.

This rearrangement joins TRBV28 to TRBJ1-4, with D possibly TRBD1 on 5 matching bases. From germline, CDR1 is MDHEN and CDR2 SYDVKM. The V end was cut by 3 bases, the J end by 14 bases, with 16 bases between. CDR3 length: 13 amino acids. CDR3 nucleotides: TGTGCCAGCAGTTTTAAGGGGATGATTCGTCTGTTTTTT. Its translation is CASSFKGMIRLFF.

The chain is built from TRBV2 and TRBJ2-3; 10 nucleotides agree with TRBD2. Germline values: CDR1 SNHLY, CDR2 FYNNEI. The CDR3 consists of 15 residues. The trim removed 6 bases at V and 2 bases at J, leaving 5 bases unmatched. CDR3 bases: TGTGCCAGCAGCAAGACTAGCGGGTACACAGATACGCAGTATTTT. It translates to CASSKTSGYTDTQYF.

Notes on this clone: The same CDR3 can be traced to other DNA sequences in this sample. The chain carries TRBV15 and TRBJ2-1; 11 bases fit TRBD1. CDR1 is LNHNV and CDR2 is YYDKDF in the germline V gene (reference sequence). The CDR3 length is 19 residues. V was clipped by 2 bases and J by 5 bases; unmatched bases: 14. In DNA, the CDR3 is TGTGCCACCAGCAGAATCGGGACAGGGGGTCCGGGTCTGGACAATGAGCAGTTCTTC. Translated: CATSRIGTGGPGLDNEQFF.

This CDR3 is CSVERGAGETQYF. In DNA, the CDR3 is TGCAGCGTTGAACGGGGGGCGGGGGAGACCCAGTACTTC. The rearrangement joins TRBV29-1 to TRBJ2-5; the D gene is possibly TRBD2 (7 bases). CDR1 is SQVTM, CDR2 ANQGSEA, per germline. The length of the CDR3 is 13 residues. The germline V and J ends were trimmed by 2 bases and 5 bases, with 12 bases remaining between them.

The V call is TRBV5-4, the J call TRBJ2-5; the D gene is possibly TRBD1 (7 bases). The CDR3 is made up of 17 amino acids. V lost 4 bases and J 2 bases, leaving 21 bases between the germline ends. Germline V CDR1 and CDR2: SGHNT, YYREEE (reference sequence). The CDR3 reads CASSPAGQGEAQETQYF. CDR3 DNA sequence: TGTGCCAGCAGCCCGGCGGGGCAGGGGGAAGCTCAAGAGACCCAGTACTTC.

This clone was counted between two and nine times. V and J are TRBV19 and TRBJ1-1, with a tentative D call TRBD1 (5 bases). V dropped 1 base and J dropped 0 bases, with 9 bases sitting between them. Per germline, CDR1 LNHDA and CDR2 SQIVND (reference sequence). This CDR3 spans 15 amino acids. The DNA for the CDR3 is TGTGCCAGTAGTATAGGAGACAGACTGAACACTGAAGCTTTCTTT. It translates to CASSIGDRLNTEAFF. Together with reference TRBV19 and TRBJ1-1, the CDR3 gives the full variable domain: DGGITQSPKYLFRKEGQNVTLSCEQNLNHDAMYWYRQDPGQGLRLIYYSQIVNDFQKGDIAEGYSVSREKKESFPLTVTSAQKNPTAFYLCASSIGDRLNTEAFFGQGTRLTVV.

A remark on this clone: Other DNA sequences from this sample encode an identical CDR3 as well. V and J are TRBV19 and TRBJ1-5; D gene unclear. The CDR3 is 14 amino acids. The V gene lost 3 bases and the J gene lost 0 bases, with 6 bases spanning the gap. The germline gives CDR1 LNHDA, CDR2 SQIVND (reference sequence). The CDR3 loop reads CASSILSSNQPQHF. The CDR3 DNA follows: TGTGCCAGTAGTATTTTGAGTAGCAATCAGCCCCAGCATTTT.

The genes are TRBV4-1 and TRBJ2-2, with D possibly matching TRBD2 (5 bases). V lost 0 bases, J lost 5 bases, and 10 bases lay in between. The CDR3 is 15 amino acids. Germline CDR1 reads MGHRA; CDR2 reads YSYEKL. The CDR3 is CASSQDQPGTGELFF. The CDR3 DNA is TGCGCCAGCAGCCAAGACCAACCGGGAACCGGGGAGCTGTTTTTT.

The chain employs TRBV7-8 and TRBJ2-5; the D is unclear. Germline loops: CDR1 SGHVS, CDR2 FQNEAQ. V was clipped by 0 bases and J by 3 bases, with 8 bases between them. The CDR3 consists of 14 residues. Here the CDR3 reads CASSLALRKETQYF. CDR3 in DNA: TGTGCCAGCAGCTTAGCGCTCAGAAAAGAGACCCAGTACTTC.

CDR3 protein: CASSVGGGNNYGYTF. The CDR3 DNA reads TGTGCCAGCAGCGTCGGGGGGGGTAATAACTATGGCTACACCTTC. The V and J genes are TRBV9 and TRBJ1-2, with a weak D call TRBD1 (5 bases). The germline V gene has CDR1 SGDLS and CDR2 YYNGEE. There are 15 residues in the CDR3. The V end was cut by 2 bases, the J end by 1 base, with 12 bases between.

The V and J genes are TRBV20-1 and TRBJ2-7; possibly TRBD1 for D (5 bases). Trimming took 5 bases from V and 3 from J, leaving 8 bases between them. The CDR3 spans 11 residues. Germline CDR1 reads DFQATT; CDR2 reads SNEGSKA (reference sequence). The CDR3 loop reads CSAFDSYEQYF. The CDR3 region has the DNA TGCAGTGCTTTCGACAGCTACGAGCAGTACTTC.

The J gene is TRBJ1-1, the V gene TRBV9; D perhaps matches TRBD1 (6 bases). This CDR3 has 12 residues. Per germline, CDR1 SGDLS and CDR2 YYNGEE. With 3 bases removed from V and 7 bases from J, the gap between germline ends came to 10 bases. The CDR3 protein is CASSASDSEAFF. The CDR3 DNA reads TGTGCCAGCAGCGCATCGGACAGTGAAGCTTTCTTT.

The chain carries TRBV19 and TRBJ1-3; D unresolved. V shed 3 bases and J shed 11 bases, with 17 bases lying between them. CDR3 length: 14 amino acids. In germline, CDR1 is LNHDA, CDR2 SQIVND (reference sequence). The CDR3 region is CASSISGSDVAIYF. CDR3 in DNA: TGTGCCAGTAGTATCTCCGGGTCCGACGTCGCCATATATTTT.

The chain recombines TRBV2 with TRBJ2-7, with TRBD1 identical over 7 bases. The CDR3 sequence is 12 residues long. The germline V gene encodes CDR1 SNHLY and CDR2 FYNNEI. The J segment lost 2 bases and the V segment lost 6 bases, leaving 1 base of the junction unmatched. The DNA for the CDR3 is TGTGCCAGCAGGACAGGGACCTACGAGCAGTACTTC. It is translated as CASRTGTYEQYF.